This note documents a single TCR beta chain sequence. The antigen is unknown. The sample is drawn from a study of Ad26.COV2.S vaccination and SARS-CoV-2 variants. The wider study: The study gave Ad26.COV2.S intramuscularly, once or twice 56 days apart. Overall study results and limits: Placebo recipients had lower spike-specific TCR breadth than vaccine recipients.

Assay used: immunoSEQ multiplex PCR; TCRdb lists only in-frame clones, some missing. The repertoire holds around 250,000 clones, roughly 86% seen once, with approximately 3.4% in the top ten. J was trimmed by 5 bases and V by 5 bases; bases with no gene match: 11. Germline V gene sequence: CDR1 SGHRS, CDR2 YFSETQ. The CDR3 extends over 17 amino acids. Treatment: some 20 received Ad26.COV2.S at low or high dose, single or two shots; 5 received placebo; per-sample allocation not given. Collection of samples fell on day 63 after the first vaccine or placebo injection. The clonotype originates from a person aged 18-60 years who received the Ad26.COV2.S COVID-19 vaccine or a placebo. Sample: peripheral blood, taken in a trial of Ad26.COV2.S vaccine versus placebo. This rearrangement joins TRBV5-1 to TRBJ2-3; TRBD2 matches 13 bases. The CDR3 reads CASRGLAGSGGEDTQYF. For the CDR3, the DNA is TGCGCCAGCAGGGGACTAGCGGGATCCGGTGGTGAAGATACGCAGTATTTT.